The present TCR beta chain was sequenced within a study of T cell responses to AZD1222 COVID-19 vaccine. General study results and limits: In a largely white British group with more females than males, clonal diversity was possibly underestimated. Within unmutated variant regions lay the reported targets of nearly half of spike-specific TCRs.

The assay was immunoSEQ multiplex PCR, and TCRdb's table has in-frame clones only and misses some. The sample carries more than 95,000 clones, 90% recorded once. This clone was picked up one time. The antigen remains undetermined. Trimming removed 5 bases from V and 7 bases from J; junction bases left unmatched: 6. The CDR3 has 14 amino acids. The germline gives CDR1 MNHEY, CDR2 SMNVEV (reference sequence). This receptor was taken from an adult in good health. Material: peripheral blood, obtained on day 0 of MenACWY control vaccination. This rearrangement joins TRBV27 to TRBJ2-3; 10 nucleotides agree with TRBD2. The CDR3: CASSGGTSVHTQYF. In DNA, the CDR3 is TGTGCCAGCAGTGGGGGGACTAGCGTCCATACGCAGTATTTT.